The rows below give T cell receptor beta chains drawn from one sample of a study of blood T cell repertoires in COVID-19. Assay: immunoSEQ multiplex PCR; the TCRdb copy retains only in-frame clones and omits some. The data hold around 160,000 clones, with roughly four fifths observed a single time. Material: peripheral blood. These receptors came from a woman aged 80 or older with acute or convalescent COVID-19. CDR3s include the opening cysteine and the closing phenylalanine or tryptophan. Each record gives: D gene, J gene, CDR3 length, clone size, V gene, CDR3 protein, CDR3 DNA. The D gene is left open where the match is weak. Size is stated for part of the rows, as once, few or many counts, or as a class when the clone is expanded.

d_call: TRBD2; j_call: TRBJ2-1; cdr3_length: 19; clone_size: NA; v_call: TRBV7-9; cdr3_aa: CASSLTNTRLAGIYNEQFF; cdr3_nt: TGTGCCAGCAGCCTAACGAACACCAGACTAGCGGGGATCTACAATGAGCAGTTCTTC
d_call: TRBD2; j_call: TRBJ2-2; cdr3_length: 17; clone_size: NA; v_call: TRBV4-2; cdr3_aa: CASSQDLAGANTGELFF; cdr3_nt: TGTGCCAGCAGCCAAGATCTAGCGGGAGCGAACACCGGGGAGCTGTTTTTT
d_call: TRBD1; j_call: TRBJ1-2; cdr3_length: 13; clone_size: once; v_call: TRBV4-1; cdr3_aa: CASSPGTVYGYTF; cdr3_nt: TGCGCCAGCAGCCCTGGGACAGTTTATGGCTACACCTTC
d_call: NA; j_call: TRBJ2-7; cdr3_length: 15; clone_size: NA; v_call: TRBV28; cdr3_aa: CASSSPQGSAYEQYF; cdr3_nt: TGTGCCAGCAGTTCCCCCCAGGGGTCCGCCTACGAGCAGTACTTC
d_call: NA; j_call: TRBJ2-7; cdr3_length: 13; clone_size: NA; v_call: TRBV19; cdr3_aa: CASSDRLSYEQYF; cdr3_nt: TGTGCCAGTTCCGACAGGCTCTCCTACGAGCAGTACTTC
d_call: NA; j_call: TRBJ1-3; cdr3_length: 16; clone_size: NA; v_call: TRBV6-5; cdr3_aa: CASSLGVGGLGNTIYF; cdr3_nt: TGTGCCAGCAGTTTGGGGGTCGGGGGACTCGGAAACACCATATATTTT
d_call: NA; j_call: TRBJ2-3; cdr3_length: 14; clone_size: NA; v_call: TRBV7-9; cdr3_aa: CASSLKGSTDTQYF; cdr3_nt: TGTGCCAGCAGCTTAAAGGGGTCCACAGATACGCAGTATTTT
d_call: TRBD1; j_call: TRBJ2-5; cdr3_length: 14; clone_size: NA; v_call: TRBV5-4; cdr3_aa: CASTGTGRQETQYF; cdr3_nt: TGTGCCAGCACAGGGACAGGGCGACAAGAGACCCAGTACTTC
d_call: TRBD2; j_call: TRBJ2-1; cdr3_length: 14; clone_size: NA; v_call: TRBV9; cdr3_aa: CASSATPGGNEQFF; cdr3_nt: TGTGCCAGCAGCGCGACGCCGGGGGGGAATGAGCAGTTCTTC
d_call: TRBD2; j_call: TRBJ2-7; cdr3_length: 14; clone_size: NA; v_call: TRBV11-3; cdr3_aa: CASSLDEELAGGFF; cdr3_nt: TGTGCCAGCAGCTTAGATGAGGAGCTAGCGGGAGGGTTCTTC
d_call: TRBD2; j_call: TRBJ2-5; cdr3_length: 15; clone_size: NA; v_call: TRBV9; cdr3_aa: CASSEYSGAGETQYF; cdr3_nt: TGTGCCAGCAGTGAATACAGCGGGGCCGGGGAGACCCAGTACTTC
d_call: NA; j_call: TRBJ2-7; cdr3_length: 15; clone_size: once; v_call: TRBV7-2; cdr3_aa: CASSVRGGGPYEQYF; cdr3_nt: TGTGCCAGCAGCGTTCGGGGCGGGGGCCCCTACGAGCAGTACTTC
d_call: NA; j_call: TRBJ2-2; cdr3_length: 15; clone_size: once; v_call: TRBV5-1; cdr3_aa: CASSLGQGDSGELFF; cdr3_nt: TGCGCCAGCAGCTTGGGGCAGGGGGACTCCGGGGAGCTGTTTTTT
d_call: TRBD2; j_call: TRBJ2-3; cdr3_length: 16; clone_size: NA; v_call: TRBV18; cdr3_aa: CASSPPGLAFADTQYF; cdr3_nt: TGTGCCAGCTCACCACCGGGACTAGCCTTCGCAGATACGCAGTATTTT
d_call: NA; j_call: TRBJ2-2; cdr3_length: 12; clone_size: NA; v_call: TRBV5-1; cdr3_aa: CASSLDRGGLFF; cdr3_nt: TGCGCCAGCAGCTTGGACAGGGGAGGGCTGTTTTTT
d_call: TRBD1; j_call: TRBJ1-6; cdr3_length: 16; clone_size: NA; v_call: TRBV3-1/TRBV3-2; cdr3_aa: CASSHATGLKNSPLHF; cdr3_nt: TGTGCCAGCAGCCACGCGACAGGGCTCAAAAATTCACCCCTCCACTTT
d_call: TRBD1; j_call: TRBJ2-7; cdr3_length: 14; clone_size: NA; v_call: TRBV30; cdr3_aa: CAWAPGQGGYEQYF; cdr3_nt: TGTGCCTGGGCACCGGGACAGGGAGGCTACGAGCAGTACTTC
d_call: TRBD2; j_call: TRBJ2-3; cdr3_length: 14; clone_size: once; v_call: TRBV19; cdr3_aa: CASSIGGGSDTQYF; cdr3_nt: TGTGCCAGTAGTATAGGGGGGGGTTCAGATACGCAGTATTTT
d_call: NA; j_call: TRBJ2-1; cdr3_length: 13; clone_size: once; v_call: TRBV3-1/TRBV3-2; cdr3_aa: CASSQVLGGEQFF; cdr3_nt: TGTGCCAGCAGCCAAGTACTAGGCGGTGAGCAGTTCTTC
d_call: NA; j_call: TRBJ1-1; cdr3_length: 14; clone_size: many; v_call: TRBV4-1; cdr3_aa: CASSQTGANTEAFF; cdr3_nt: TGCGCCAGCAGCCAAACAGGCGCTAACACTGAAGCTTTCTTT
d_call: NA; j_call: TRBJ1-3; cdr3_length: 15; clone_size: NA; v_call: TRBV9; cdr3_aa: CASSVDSNSGNTIYF; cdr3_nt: TGTGCCAGCAGCGTGGACAGTAACTCTGGAAACACCATATATTTT
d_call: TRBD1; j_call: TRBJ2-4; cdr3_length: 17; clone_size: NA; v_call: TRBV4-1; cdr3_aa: CASSQPYRGRVQNIQYF; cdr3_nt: TGCGCCAGCAGCCAGCCATACAGGGGGCGCGTCCAAAACATTCAGTACTTC
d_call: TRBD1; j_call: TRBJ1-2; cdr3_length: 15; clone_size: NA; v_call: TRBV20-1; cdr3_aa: CSASSSQGPRGSYTF; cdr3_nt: TGCAGTGCTAGTTCCTCACAGGGGCCCCGGGGAAGCTACACCTTC
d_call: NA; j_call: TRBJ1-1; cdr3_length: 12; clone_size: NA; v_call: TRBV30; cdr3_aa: CAWGAQGSEAFF; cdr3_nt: TGTGCCTGGGGGGCGCAGGGATCTGAAGCTTTCTTT
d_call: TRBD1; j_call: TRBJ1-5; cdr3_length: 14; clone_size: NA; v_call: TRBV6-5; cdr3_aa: CASSRTGLNQPQHF; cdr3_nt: TGTGCCAGCAGTAGGACAGGCCTAAATCAGCCCCAGCATTTT
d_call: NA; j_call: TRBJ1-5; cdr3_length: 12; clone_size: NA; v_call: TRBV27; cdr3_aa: CARPTDNQPQHF; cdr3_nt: TGTGCCAGACCGACAGACAATCAGCCCCAGCATTTT
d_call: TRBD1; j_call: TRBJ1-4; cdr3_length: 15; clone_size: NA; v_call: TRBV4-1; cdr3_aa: CASSQAGTGVEKLFF; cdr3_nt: TGCGCCAGCAGCCAAGCAGGGACAGGGGTTGAAAAACTGTTTTTT
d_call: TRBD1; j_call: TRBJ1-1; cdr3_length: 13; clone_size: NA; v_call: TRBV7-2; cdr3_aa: CASSLAVQGGAFF; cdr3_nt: TGTGCCAGCAGCTTAGCGGTACAGGGGGGTGCTTTCTTT
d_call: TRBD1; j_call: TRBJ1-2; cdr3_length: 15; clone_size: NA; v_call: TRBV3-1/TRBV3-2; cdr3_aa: CASSQALTGTYGYTF; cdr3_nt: TGTGCCAGCAGCCAAGCTTTGACAGGGACCTATGGCTACACCTTC
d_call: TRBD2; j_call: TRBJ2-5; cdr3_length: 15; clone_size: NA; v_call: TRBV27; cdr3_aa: CASGKESGRFETQYF; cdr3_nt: TGTGCCAGCGGTAAAGAAAGCGGGAGGTTCGAGACCCAGTACTTC
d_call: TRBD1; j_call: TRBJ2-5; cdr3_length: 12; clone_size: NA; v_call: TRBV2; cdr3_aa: CASSLSQGVSDF; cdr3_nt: TGTGCCAGCAGCCTCTCCCAGGGGGTTTCGGACTTC
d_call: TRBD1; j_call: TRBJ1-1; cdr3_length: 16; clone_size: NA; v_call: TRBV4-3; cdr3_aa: CASSLHDRVRDTEAFF; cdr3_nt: TGCGCCAGCAGCCTCCACGACAGGGTGAGGGACACTGAAGCTTTCTTT
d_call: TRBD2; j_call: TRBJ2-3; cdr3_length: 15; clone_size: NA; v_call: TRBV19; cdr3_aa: CASSIGTGGYRTQYF; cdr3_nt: TGTGCCAGTAGTATCGGGACGGGGGGTTATCGAACGCAGTATTTT
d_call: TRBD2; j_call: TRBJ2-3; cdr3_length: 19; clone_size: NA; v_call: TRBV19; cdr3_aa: CASSPRTSGLEFIRDTQYF; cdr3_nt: TGTGCCAGTAGTCCACGGACTAGCGGGTTGGAGTTTATTAGAGATACGCAGTATTTT
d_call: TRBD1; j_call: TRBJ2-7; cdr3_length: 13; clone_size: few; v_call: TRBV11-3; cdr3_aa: CASSLTDRGEQYF; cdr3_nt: TGTGCCAGCAGCCTCACGGACAGGGGCGAGCAGTACTTC
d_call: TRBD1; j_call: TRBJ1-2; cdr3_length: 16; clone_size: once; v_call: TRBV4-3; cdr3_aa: CASSQGIIQGFTGYTF; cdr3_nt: TGCGCCAGCAGCCAAGGAATAATACAGGGGTTTACTGGCTACACCTTC
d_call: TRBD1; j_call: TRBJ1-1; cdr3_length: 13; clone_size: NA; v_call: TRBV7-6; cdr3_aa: CASSSTDRVEAFF; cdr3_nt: TGTGCCAGCAGCTCGACAGACAGGGTTGAAGCTTTCTTT
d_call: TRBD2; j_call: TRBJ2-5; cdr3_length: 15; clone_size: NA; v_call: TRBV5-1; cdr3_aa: CASSFTGIGGETQYF; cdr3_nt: TGCGCCAGCAGCTTTACCGGTATCGGGGGGGAGACCCAGTACTTC
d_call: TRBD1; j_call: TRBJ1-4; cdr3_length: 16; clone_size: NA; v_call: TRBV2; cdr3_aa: CANSRDRGATNEKLFF; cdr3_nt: TGTGCCAACTCCCGGGACAGGGGAGCAACTAATGAAAAACTGTTTTTT
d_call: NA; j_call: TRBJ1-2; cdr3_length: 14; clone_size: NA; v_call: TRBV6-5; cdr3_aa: CASSQSEAAYGYTF; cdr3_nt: TGTGCCAGCAGTCAGTCTGAGGCAGCCTATGGCTACACCTTC
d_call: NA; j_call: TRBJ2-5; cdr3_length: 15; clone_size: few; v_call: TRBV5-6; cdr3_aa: CASARDGGRQETQYF; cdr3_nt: TGTGCCAGCGCGCGGGACGGGGGGCGCCAAGAGACCCAGTACTTC